The clone carrying this TCR beta chain was seen a single time. Its antigen is not identified. The data belong to a study of T cell responses to AZD1222 COVID-19 vaccine. This table comes from immunoSEQ multiplex PCR, and its TCRdb copy is limited to in-frame clones, with some not included. This sample has around 130,000 clones; roughly 86% occur once, and the top ten carry 4.5% to 7%. With 5 bases removed from V and 6 bases from J, the gap between germline ends came to 10 bases. The CDR3 loop spans 12 amino acids. The germline gives CDR1 MDHEN, CDR2 SYDVKM. Study-level results: Breadth and depth of Spike-specific TCRs rose after two AZD1222 doses. CD4 TCRs associated with vaccination spanned spike, dominating at 160-218 and 743-854. The study reported that nearly half of spike-specific TCRs target unmutated variant regions.

Second-dose intervals near 4 or 12 weeks were combined. V and J are TRBV28 and TRBJ1-2; a possible D gene is TRBD1 (6 bases). This specimen consisted of peripheral blood, obtained 28 days after the second AZD1222 dose. This TCR was sampled from an adult who received the AZD1222 COVID-19 vaccine. Here the CDR3 reads CASSLGQHGYTF. CDR3 bases: TGTGCCAGCAGTCTCGGACAGCATGGCTACACCTTC.